A single sample gave rise to the 15 T cell receptor beta chains below, sequenced in a study of pediatric ulcerative colitis (dated by TCRdb to about 2019). During colonoscopy, one to two pinch biopsies were obtained from the rectum for research purposes. Library generation was performed with the immunoSEQ multiplex PCR assay. TCRdb limited this immuneACCESS table to in-frame rearrangements with V and J called. A share of clones is missing; checked studies link under half to unresolved V genes, and the rest is unexplained. The sample table shows about 22,000 clones, and 71% are seen once. Clones ranked in the top ten supply about 14% of the sample. The sample taken for sequencing was gut tissue. The receptors here all came from a boy aged 5 to 17 with severe ulcerative colitis.

The V call is TRBV10-2, the J call TRBJ1-2; D perhaps matches TRBD1 (5 bases). Trimming removed 7 bases from V and 4 bases from J, with 13 bases in between. The CDR3 contains 13 residues. Germline V gene data show CDR1 as WSHSY and CDR2 as SAAADI. The CDR3 sequence: CASTPRGIYGYTF. In nucleotides, the CDR3 is TGCGCCAGCACACCCCGGGGCATCTATGGCTACACCTTC.

In regard to this clone: At one end, the junction sequence differs from germline, possibly due to a read error. The V call is TRBV29-1, the J call TRBJ1-2; D unclear. This CDR3 comprises 12 residues. The V gene's germline CDR1 is SQVTM and CDR2 ANQGSEA. Written as DNA, the CDR3 is TGCAGCGTTGATTCACAGAACTACGGCTACACCTTC. Its translation is CSVDSQNYGYTF.

The chain carries TRBV6-5 and TRBJ2-7; D is possibly TRBD1 or TRBD2 (5 bases each). CDR1 is MNHEY, CDR2 SVGAGI, per germline. The CDR3 runs 15 residues. V lost 6 bases, J lost 1 base, and 16 bases lay in between. The chain's CDR3 is CASRPPGRRSYEQYF. In DNA, the CDR3 is TGTGCCAGCAGACCACCGGGACGACGGTCCTACGAGCAGTACTTC.

This chain links TRBV7-9 with TRBJ2-7; D is possibly TRBD2 (5 bases). V shed 4 bases and J shed 2 bases, with 15 bases lying between them. Germline-derived CDR1 and CDR2 are SEHNR and FQNEAQ (reference sequence). The CDR3 loop spans 15 amino acids. CDR3 bases: TGTGCCAGCAGCTCAACTAGGACGCAGCCCTACGAGCAGTACTTC. This gives the protein CASSSTRTQPYEQYF.

A few counts support this clone. The V gene is TRBV7-2, the J gene TRBJ1-5; D remains ambiguous. V lost 5 bases to trimming and J lost 9 bases, with 14 bases between them. CDR1 is SGHTA and CDR2 is FQGNSA in the germline V gene. CDR3 length equals 13 residues. The CDR3 region has the DNA TGTGCCAGCAGCCCGGTCCGGGAGTTGCCCCAGCATTTT. Translated, it gives CASSPVRELPQHF.

This chain links TRBV7-3 with TRBJ1-2; no clear D gene. The germline gives CDR1 SGHTA, CDR2 FQGTGA. CDR3 length: 15 amino acids. The V end was cut by 2 bases, the J end by 8 bases, with 18 bases between. This CDR3 is CASSLSRTHSGGYTF. The CDR3, as DNA: TGTGCCAGCAGCTTATCCCGAACACATTCGGGAGGCTACACCTTC.

This rearrangement joins TRBV9 to TRBJ1-2; maybe TRBD1 (6 bases). Trimming took 1 base from V and 10 from J, leaving 23 bases between them. Germline V gives CDR1 SGDLS, CDR2 YYNGEE. The CDR3 has 16 amino acids. CDR3: CASSVNQGITGDDYTF. DNA of the CDR3: TGTGCCAGCAGCGTAAATCAGGGGATTACGGGGGATGACTACACCTTC.

V is TRBV5-4 and J is TRBJ1-5; D gene unclear. In germline, CDR1 is SGHNT, CDR2 YYREEE (reference sequence). Trimming left V 0 bases short and J 3 bases short, with 7 bases between. The CDR3 totals 14 residues. DNA for the CDR3: TGTGCCAGCAGCTTGGCGGGGTACAATCAGCCCCAGCATTTT. This encodes CASSLAGYNQPQHF.

The V gene is TRBV19, the J gene TRBJ1-1, with D perhaps TRBD1 (5 bases). The germline V gene encodes CDR1 LNHDA and CDR2 SQIVND (reference sequence). V was clipped by 0 bases and J by 9 bases, with 17 bases between them. The CDR3 extends over 15 amino acids. The CDR3 nucleotides read TGTGCCAGTAGTATAGATCTCGCCGGGGGGAAGAAAGCTTTCTTT. Translating gives CASSIDLAGGKKAFF.

This clone was observed once. The chain links TRBV20-1 to TRBJ2-3; no firm D call. The V gene lost 5 bases and the J gene lost 4 bases, with 4 bases spanning the gap. The CDR3 is 10 residues long. CDR1 and CDR2 (germline): DFQATT, SNEGSKA (reference sequence). DNA of the CDR3: TGCAGTGCTCTAGCAGATACGCAGTATTTT. As protein: CSALADTQYF.

This chain joins TRBV9 and TRBJ1-2, with 7 bases identical to TRBD1. The CDR3 extends over 15 amino acids. V shed 3 bases, J shed 0 bases, and the junction held 5 bases outside the gene matches. Germline V CDR1 and CDR2: SGDLS, YYNGEE. This CDR3 reads CASSGSGGSNYGYTF. Written as DNA, the CDR3 is TGTGCCAGCAGCGGATCAGGGGGGTCTAACTATGGCTACACCTTC.

V usage is TRBV5-5 and J usage is TRBJ1-2, with D possibly being TRBD1 (6 bases). The germline V gene has CDR1 SGHKS and CDR2 YYEKEE (reference sequence). The CDR3 spans 13 residues. The V end lost 3 bases, the J end lost 5 bases, and 11 bases lay between the germline ends. CDR3 sequence reads: CASSSDQGYGYTF. The DNA of the CDR3 is TGTGCCAGCAGCTCCGACCAGGGGTATGGCTACACCTTC. The variable domain in full, completed from reference TRBV5-5 and TRBJ1-2, reads DAGVTQSPTHLIKTRGQQVTLRCSPISGHKSVSWYQQVLGQGPQFIFQYYEKEERGRGNFPDRFSARQFPNYSSELNVNALLLGDSALYLCASSSDQGYGYTFGSGTRLTVV.

The chain couples TRBV5-6 to TRBJ1-6; unclear D gene. Germline CDR1 SGHDT, CDR2 YYEEEE. CDR3 length equals 12 residues. V was cut by 2 bases and J by 3 bases, with 0 bases left in between. For the CDR3, the DNA is TGTGCCAGCAGCTTCTATAATTCACCCCTCCACTTT. This gives the protein CASSFYNSPLHF.

The chain carries TRBV9 and TRBJ1-3, with D tentatively TRBD1 (6 bases). This CDR3 comprises 16 residues. The ends were cut back, 0 bases at V and 0 bases at J, with 10 bases in the middle. CDR1 is SGDLS, CDR2 YYNGEE, per germline. CDR3 protein: CASSVGGGFSGNTIYF. CDR3 in DNA: TGTGCCAGCAGCGTAGGTGGGGGCTTCTCTGGAAACACCATATATTTT.

The chain has TRBV2 and TRBJ1-2; D unclear. The CDR3 is 14 amino acids. Germline lookup yields CDR1 SNHLY and CDR2 FYNNEI. Trimming removed 6 bases at V and 0 bases at J, with 11 bases between. The DNA of the CDR3 is TGTGCCAGCAGAGAATTGACATCTAACTATGGCTACACCTTC. Encoded protein: CASRELTSNYGYTF.